A selection of T cell receptor beta chains follows, all from one sample in a study of cytotoxic CD8 clonotypes in ibrutinib-treated CLL. Generated by immunoSEQ multiplex PCR, the TCRdb table keeps only in-frame clones and is missing some. Among hundreds of thousands of clones listed, about three quarters were seen once. Here the sequenced sample was PBMCs, taken after 12 months of ibrutinib treatment. The source of these receptors is a human donor with chronic lymphocytic leukemia. CDR3s include the opening cysteine and the closing phenylalanine or tryptophan. Each record gives: D gene, CDR3 length, clone size, J gene, V gene, CDR3 protein, CDR3 DNA. D genes are given only for firm matches. Only part of the rows carry a size: once, few, many, or a class if the clone is expanded.

NA | 14 | NA | TRBJ1-1 | TRBV6-5 | CASSYAEAGTEAFF | TGTGCCAGCAGTTACGCTGAGGCCGGCACTGAAGCTTTCTTT
NA | 13 | NA | TRBJ1-1 | TRBV29-1 | CSGSPRMNTEAFF | TGCAGCGGATCCCCCCGCATGAACACTGAAGCTTTCTTT
NA | 11 | NA | TRBJ2-7 | TRBV6-5 | CASMGIGQQYF | TGTGCCAGCATGGGGATCGGGCAGCAGTACTTC
TRBD1 | 16 | NA | TRBJ2-5 | TRBV5-1 | CASSLVGQGAQETQYF | TGCGCCAGCAGCTTGGTTGGACAGGGGGCGCAAGAGACCCAGTACTTC
TRBD1 | 14 | few | TRBJ1-2 | TRBV9 | CASSSTAGGYGYTF | TGTGCCAGCAGCTCTACCGCAGGGGGCTATGGCTACACCTTC
TRBD1 | 14 | NA | TRBJ1-2 | TRBV27 | CASSFLTGGNGYTF | TGTGCCAGCAGTTTTTTGACAGGGGGAAATGGCTACACCTTC
NA | 12 | NA | TRBJ2-2 | TRBV28 | CASSLGVGELFF | TGTGCCAGCAGTCTGGGGGTCGGGGAGCTGTTTTTT
NA | 13 | NA | TRBJ1-5 | TRBV7-2 | CASSPDRNQPQHF | TGTGCCAGCAGCCCCGACAGGAATCAGCCCCAGCATTTT
NA | 15 | few | TRBJ1-5 | TRBV6-1 | CASRGEGVGNQPQHF | TGTGCCAGCAGGGGGGAGGGGGTAGGCAATCAGCCCCAGCATTTT
TRBD2 | 13 | NA | TRBJ2-7 | TRBV28 | CASQAGGIYEQYF | TGTGCCAGCCAAGCCGGGGGGATCTACGAGCAGTACTTC
NA | 15 | few | TRBJ2-7 | TRBV4-1 | CASSQLTGISYEQYF | TGCGCCAGCAGCCAACTTACCGGTATCTCCTACGAGCAGTACTTC
NA | 16 | NA | TRBJ2-1 | TRBV4-1 | CASSQGYGGLRNEQFF | TGCGCCAGCAGCCAAGGGTACGGCGGGTTAAGGAATGAGCAGTTCTTC
NA | 16 | NA | TRBJ1-5 | TRBV28 | CASSLWRGGRVQPQHF | TGTGCCAGCAGTTTATGGAGGGGGGGACGGGTTCAGCCCCAGCATTTT
NA | 14 | NA | TRBJ2-7 | TRBV7-9 | CASSLSYGEHEQYF | TGTGCCAGCAGCTTAAGTTACGGGGAGCACGAGCAGTACTTC
NA | 12 | NA | TRBJ1-2 | TRBV2 | CASSEGNYGYTF | TGTGCCAGCAGTGAGGGGAACTATGGCTACACCTTC
NA | 15 | NA | TRBJ2-1 | TRBV5-1 | CASSLGWDRYNEQFF | TGCGCCAGCAGCTTAGGTTGGGACCGGTACAATGAGCAGTTCTTC
TRBD1 | 16 | NA | TRBJ1-5 | TRBV2 | CASKVYVGTGGQPQHF | TGTGCCAGCAAGGTTTATGTTGGGACAGGCGGTCAGCCCCAGCATTTT
NA | 18 | NA | TRBJ2-6 | TRBV9 | CASSVEIGGSSGANVLTF | TGTGCCAGCAGCGTAGAGATTGGGGGAAGCTCTGGGGCCAACGTCCTGACTTTC
NA | 16 | NA | TRBJ2-5 | TRBV28 | CASSPSRGRPQETQYF | TGTGCCAGCAGCCCCTCTCGGGGGCGACCGCAAGAGACCCAGTACTTC
NA | 13 | few | TRBJ2-1 | TRBV7-3 | CASSLPLGHEQFF | TGTGCCAGCAGTTTACCGCTGGGGCATGAGCAGTTCTTC
NA | 12 | few | TRBJ1-5 | TRBV30 | CAWTGSGQPQHF | TGTGCCTGGACAGGGTCCGGACAGCCCCAGCATTTT
NA | 14 | NA | TRBJ1-3 | TRBV7-2 | CASSSLAPGNTIYF | TGTGCCAGCAGCTCTTTGGCACCTGGAAACACCATATATTTT
TRBD1 | 16 | many | TRBJ1-2 | TRBV7-9 | CASSPFTGQGAYGYTF | TGTGCCAGCAGCCCTTTTACGGGACAGGGGGCCTATGGCTACACCTTC
TRBD1 | 16 | NA | TRBJ2-1 | TRBV5-4 | CASSLQGGGLNNEQFF | TGTGCCAGCAGCTTGCAAGGGGGCGGTCTGAACAATGAGCAGTTCTTC
NA | 15 | NA | TRBJ1-1 | TRBV12-2 | CASRLALMRDTEAFF | TGTGCAAGTCGCTTAGCCCTGATGAGGGACACTGAAGCTTTCTTT
NA | 16 | once | TRBJ2-7 | TRBV10-1 | CASIRRQGRSPYEQYF | TGCGCCAGCATTAGGAGGCAGGGGCGATCACCCTACGAGCAGTACTTC
TRBD2 | 15 | NA | TRBJ2-7 | TRBV9 | CASSVVRTSAYEQYF | TGTGCCAGCAGCGTAGTTCGGACTAGCGCCTACGAGCAGTACTTC
NA | 13 | NA | TRBJ1-1 | TRBV29-1 | CSGWGQLVTEAFF | TGCAGCGGTTGGGGACAATTGGTCACTGAAGCTTTCTTT
TRBD1 | 15 | NA | TRBJ2-7 | TRBV9 | CASSAFETGGYEQYF | TGTGCCAGCAGCGCCTTCGAGACAGGGGGCTACGAGCAGTACTTC
NA | 14 | NA | TRBJ2-2 | TRBV7-2 | CASSLTFDTGELFF | TGTGCCAGCAGCCTGACGTTCGACACCGGGGAGCTGTTTTTT
TRBD1 | 15 | NA | TRBJ2-7 | TRBV28 | CASTSWTGRSYEQYF | TGTGCCAGCACTAGTTGGACAGGACGATCCTACGAGCAGTACTTC
TRBD1 | 13 | few | TRBJ1-2 | TRBV29-1 | CSVTTGVGYGYTF | TGCAGCGTTACAACAGGGGTGGGCTATGGCTACACCTTC
NA | 11 | few | TRBJ2-7 | TRBV30 | CAWSVTGRQYF | TGTGCCTGGAGTGTAACTGGCCGGCAGTACTTC
NA | 13 | NA | TRBJ1-1 | TRBV14 | CASSLAGNTEAFF | TGTGCCAGCAGCCTTGCCGGGAACACTGAAGCTTTCTTT
NA | 13 | few | TRBJ1-2 | TRBV4-1 | CASSPPGFYGYTF | TGCGCCAGCAGCCCACCCGGTTTCTATGGCTACACCTTC
NA | 15 | NA | TRBJ1-2 | TRBV7-2 | CASSSRSPLRYGYTF | TGTGCCAGCAGCTCACGGTCGCCCCTACGCTATGGCTACACCTTC
NA | 13 | many | TRBJ1-1 | TRBV5-6 | CASSPRRNTEAFF | TGTGCCAGCAGCCCAAGGAGGAACACTGAAGCTTTCTTT
NA | 15 | NA | TRBJ1-5 | TRBV29-1 | CSVVVPTDSNQPQHF | TGCAGCGTTGTGGTCCCGACAGATAGCAATCAGCCCCAGCATTTT
TRBD1 | 14 | NA | TRBJ1-2 | TRBV19 | CASSSTGANYGYTF | TGTGCCAGTAGCTCCACAGGGGCTAACTATGGCTACACCTTC
TRBD1 | 14 | NA | TRBJ1-2 | TRBV28 | CASSPRGERYGYTF | TGTGCCAGCAGTCCCAGGGGGGAGAGATATGGCTACACCTTC
NA | 16 | NA | TRBJ1-2 | TRBV9 | CASSMVGSRANYGYTF | TGTGCCAGCAGCATGGTGGGTTCTAGAGCTAACTATGGCTACACCTTC
NA | 14 | NA | TRBJ2-2 | TRBV6-1 | CASSERPSPGELFF | TGTGCCAGCAGTGAACGGCCCTCCCCCGGGGAGCTGTTTTTT
NA | 14 | once | TRBJ1-2 | TRBV29-1 | CSVPLGGSPGGYTF | TGCAGCGTCCCGCTTGGGGGGAGTCCTGGTGGCTACACCTTC
NA | 17 | NA | TRBJ2-2 | TRBV30 | CAWSRPTISTYTGELFF | TGTGCCTGGAGTCGCCCCACGATAAGCACCTACACCGGGGAGCTGTTTTTT